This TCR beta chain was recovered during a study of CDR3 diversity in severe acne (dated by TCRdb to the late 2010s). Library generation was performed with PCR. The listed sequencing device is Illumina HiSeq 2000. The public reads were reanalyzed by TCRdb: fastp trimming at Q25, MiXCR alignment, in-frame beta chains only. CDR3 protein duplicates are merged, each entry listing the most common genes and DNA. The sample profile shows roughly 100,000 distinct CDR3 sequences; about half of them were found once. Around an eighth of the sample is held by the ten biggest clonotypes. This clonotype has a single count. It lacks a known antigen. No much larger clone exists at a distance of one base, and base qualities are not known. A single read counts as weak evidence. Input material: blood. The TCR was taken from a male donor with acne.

This receptor carries the CDR3 CASSQVGLEQYF. The nucleotide sequence reads as follows: TGTGCCAGCAGCCAAGTGGGACTCGAGCAGTACTTC. The V and J segments used are TRBV14 and TRBJ2-7, with TRBD2 tentatively as D gene (6 bases match). The germline V gene specifies SGHDN as CDR1 and FVKESK as CDR2. V sheds 1 base and J sheds 6 bases, leaving 7 bases between their ends. From the cysteine up to the phenylalanine, the CDR3 has a length of 12 residues. Solely the CDR3 DNA is kept, with 36 bases framed from the first base.